This is a list of T cell receptor beta chains from one sample in a study of cytomegalovirus exposure and HLA in healthy donors. Libraries were prepared by immunoSEQ multiplex PCR; TCRdb keeps only in-frame clonotypes and omits some of them. The data show around 130,000 clones, with around three fifths seen just once and approximately 8% held by the top ten. Sequenced: PBMCs. These receptors came from a woman aged 40 to 50 in good health and CMV-seropositive. Each CDR3 is given with its conserved first and last residue. D genes are given only for firm matches. The size field is filled for only some rows; it gives once, few, many or a size class.

>TRBV5-1|TRBJ1-5|NA|NA
CASSLDLEKGQPQHF
TGCGCCAGCAGCTTGGATCTAGAAAAGGGGCAGCCCCAGCATTTT
>TRBV19|TRBJ2-7|NA|NA
CASSSGHQIYEQYF
TGTGCCAGTAGTTCGGGACACCAAATCTACGAGCAGTACTTC
>TRBV7-2|TRBJ2-4|NA|NA
CASSLVTLVGTSPKNIQYF
TGTGCCAGCAGCTTAGTAACCCTCGTCGGCACTAGTCCCAAAAACATTCAGTACTTC
>TRBV9|TRBJ2-1|NA|NA
CASSRGAAFADNEQFF
TGTGCCAGCAGCCGTGGGGCAGCCTTCGCGGACAATGAGCAGTTCTTC
>TRBV25-1|TRBJ2-1|NA|NA
CASSEKTRRAPYNEQFF
TGTGCCAGCAGTGAAAAGACAAGGAGGGCGCCCTACAATGAGCAGTTCTTC
>TRBV6-1|TRBJ2-5|few|TRBD2
CASSESSGGQETQYF
TGTGCCAGCAGTGAGTCTAGCGGGGGCCAAGAGACCCAGTACTTC
>TRBV19|TRBJ2-3|NA|NA
CASSMSLADTQYF
TGTGCCAGTAGTATGAGTCTAGCCGATACGCAGTATTTT
>TRBV7-9|TRBJ2-4|NA|NA
CASSLVRQGNIQYF
TGTGCCAGCAGCTTAGTTAGGCAGGGAAACATTCAGTACTTC
>TRBV2|TRBJ2-7|NA|TRBD1
CASSQGAGGTYEQYF
TGTGCCAGCAGTCAGGGGGCAGGGGGTACCTACGAGCAGTACTTC
>TRBV28|TRBJ1-2|NA|TRBD1
CATDIPGQRTYGYTF
TGTGCCACCGACATACCGGGACAGAGAACCTATGGCTACACCTTC
>TRBV28|TRBJ2-1|NA|TRBD2
CASSYGLAGANEQFF
TGTGCCAGCAGTTACGGACTAGCGGGAGCCAATGAGCAGTTCTTC
>TRBV10-3|TRBJ1-3|NA|TRBD1
CAITPGQGPGNTIYF
TGTGCCATTACTCCGGGACAGGGACCTGGAAACACCATATATTTT
>TRBV19|TRBJ2-6|NA|NA
CASSRAGAGANVLTF
TGTGCCAGTAGTAGGGCAGGGGCTGGGGCCAACGTCCTGACTTTC
>TRBV5-1|TRBJ2-3|few|TRBD2
CASRSGLAGGSTDTQYF
TGCGCCAGCAGGTCTGGACTAGCGGGGGGGTCGACAGATACGCAGTATTTT
>TRBV5-1|TRBJ1-2|NA|NA
CASSFQGNYGYTF
TGCGCCAGCAGCTTCCAGGGGAACTATGGCTACACCTTC
>TRBV15|TRBJ1-4|once|TRBD1
CATSKSTGELEKLFF
TGTGCCACCAGCAAATCGACAGGGGAACTAGAAAAACTGTTTTTT
>TRBV2|TRBJ1-2|NA|TRBD1
CASSLQGAVYGYTF
TGTGCCAGCAGTTTGCAGGGGGCGGTGTATGGCTACACCTTC
>TRBV5-4|TRBJ1-1|NA|NA
CASSTNFQQGVNTEAFF
TGTGCCAGCAGCACCAACTTTCAACAGGGAGTGAACACTGAAGCTTTCTTT
>TRBV30|TRBJ1-1|NA|NA
CAWSEQDTEAFF
TGTGCCTGGAGTGAACAGGACACTGAAGCTTTCTTT
>TRBV6-5|TRBJ2-2|NA|TRBD1
CASSGGTGRTGELFF
TGTGCCAGCAGCGGGGGGACAGGGCGCACCGGGGAGCTGTTTTTT
>TRBV5-1|TRBJ1-1|NA|NA
CASSRPGGGTEAFF
TGCGCCAGCAGCCGTCCCGGGGGGGGCACTGAAGCTTTCTTT
>TRBV28|TRBJ2-7|few|TRBD1
CASSSRDRGFSYEQYF
TGTGCCAGCAGTTCCCGGGACAGGGGATTCTCCTACGAGCAGTACTTC
>TRBV19|TRBJ2-1|NA|TRBD2
CASSPLGAGGSYNEQFF
TGTGCCAGTAGTCCCCTGGGGGCGGGAGGATCCTACAATGAGCAGTTCTTC
>TRBV11-3|TRBJ2-5|NA|TRBD2
CASSLGLANQETQYF
TGTGCCAGCAGCTTAGGACTAGCGAACCAAGAGACCCAGTACTTC
>TRBV7-3|TRBJ1-2|NA|TRBD1
CASSSGQGYGYTF
TGTGCCAGCAGCTCGGGACAGGGTTATGGCTACACCTTC
>TRBV18|TRBJ2-3|few|NA
CASSLDSTRTDTQYF
TGTGCCAGCTCACTCGACTCGACCCGCACAGATACGCAGTATTTT
>TRBV7-3|TRBJ2-1|once|TRBD2
CASSPAGPLYNEQFF
TGTGCCAGCAGCCCAGCGGGGCCCCTCTACAATGAGCAGTTCTTC
>TRBV10-3|TRBJ1-4|NA|NA
CAINRQLNEKLFF
TGTGCCATCAATAGACAGCTTAATGAAAAACTGTTTTTT
>TRBV7-9|TRBJ2-5|NA|NA
CASSLGSPGTQYF
TGTGCCAGCAGCTTGGGGAGCCCAGGGACCCAGTACTTC
>TRBV27|TRBJ1-5|few|NA
CASSLRGDLSNQPQHF
TGTGCCAGCAGTTTGCGGGGAGATCTTAGCAATCAGCCCCAGCATTTT